This TCR beta chain was observed in a study of T cells in women clearing cervical HPV infection. Study at large: Blood came at first lesion visit for cases, post-clearance for controls. Points from the study as a whole: Controls had more TRBV6-7 (0.16%) than cases (roughly 0.11%). A classifier using richness and V gene abundances reached an AUC of over 0.75.

A word on this clone: Its antigen remains unknown. The junction does not match germline at one end; this may be a read error. The read terminates 3 residues before the CDR3 end, so the remaining end is supplied by the germline J gene.

TCRdb's copy holds only in-frame clones and misses some; the assay was immunoSEQ multiplex PCR. The listing records roughly 42,000 clones. This CDR3 has 16 amino acids. CDR1 and CDR2 (germline): SSHAT, FNYEAQ (reference sequence). The clonotype originates from a woman between 18 and 75 years old with a cervical HPV16 infection that either progressed to CIN3+ or cleared (not recorded which). Sequenced input: blood buffy coat. The J gene is TRBJ2-1, the V gene TRBV7-7; D possibly corresponds to TRBD1 (6 bases). The CDR3 here is CASSLVVGAGYNEQFF. Partial CDR3 DNA: TGTGCTAGCAGCTTAGTGGTGGGGGCCGGGTACAATGAG. Using reference TRBV7-7 and TRBJ2-1 for the parts outside the CDR3, the full variable domain is GAGVSQSPRYKVTKRGQDVTLRCDPISSHATLYWYQQALGQGPEFLTYFNYEAQPDKSGLPSDRFSAERPEGSISTLTIQRTEQRDSAMYRCASSLVVGAGYNEQFFGPGTRLTVL.